The T cell receptor (beta chain) described here comes from a study of blood T cell repertoires in COVID-19. As originally analysed: Reference gene primers were amplified, and this amplification served to estimate nucleated cell counts. Sequencing was performed with immunoSEQ multiplex PCR; in TCRdb, only in-frame clones are kept and a portion is missing. V, J and clone size were drawn from that table, and D and trimming were deduced from the DNA. The sample lists approximately 130,000 clones, over 80% occurring once. Concerning this clone: This same CDR3 is encoded by further DNA sequences in the sample.

CDR1 WSHSY and CDR2 SAAADI come from the germline V gene. After removal of 3 bases from V and 2 bases from J, the junction contained 4 bases not matched to a gene. The CDR3 spans 15 residues. The sample was peripheral blood. The receptor comes from a man aged 35 to 55 with active or convalescent COVID-19. The chain couples TRBV10-2 to TRBJ2-3; 8 bases map to TRBD2. The CDR3 nucleotides read TGCGCCAGCAGTGAAGCGGGGGATTCCACAGATACGCAGTATTTT. Translation gives CASSEAGDSTDTQYF.